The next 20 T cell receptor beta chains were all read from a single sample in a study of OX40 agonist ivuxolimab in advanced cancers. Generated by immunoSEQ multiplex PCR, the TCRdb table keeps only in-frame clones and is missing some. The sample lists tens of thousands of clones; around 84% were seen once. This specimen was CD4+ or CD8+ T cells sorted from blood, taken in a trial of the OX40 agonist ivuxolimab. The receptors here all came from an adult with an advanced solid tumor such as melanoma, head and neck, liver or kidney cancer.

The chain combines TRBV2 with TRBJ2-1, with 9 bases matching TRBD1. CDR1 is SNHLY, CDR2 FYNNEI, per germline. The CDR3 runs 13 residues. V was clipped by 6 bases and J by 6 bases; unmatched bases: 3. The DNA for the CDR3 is TGTGCCAGCAGACGGACAGGGGTCAATGAGCAGTTCTTC. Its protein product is CASRRTGVNEQFF.

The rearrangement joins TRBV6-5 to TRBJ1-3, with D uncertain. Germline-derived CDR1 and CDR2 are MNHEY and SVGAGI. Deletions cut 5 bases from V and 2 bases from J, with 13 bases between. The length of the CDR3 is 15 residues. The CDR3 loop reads CASSPDVSTGNTIYF. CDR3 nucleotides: TGTGCCAGCAGTCCCGACGTATCCACTGGAAACACCATATATTTT.

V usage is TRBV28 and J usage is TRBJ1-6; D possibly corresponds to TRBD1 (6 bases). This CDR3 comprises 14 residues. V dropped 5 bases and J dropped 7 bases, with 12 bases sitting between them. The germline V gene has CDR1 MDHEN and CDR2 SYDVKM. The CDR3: CASSRGGGNSPLHF. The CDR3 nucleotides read TGTGCCAGCAGTCGGGGAGGGGGGAATTCACCCCTCCACTTT.

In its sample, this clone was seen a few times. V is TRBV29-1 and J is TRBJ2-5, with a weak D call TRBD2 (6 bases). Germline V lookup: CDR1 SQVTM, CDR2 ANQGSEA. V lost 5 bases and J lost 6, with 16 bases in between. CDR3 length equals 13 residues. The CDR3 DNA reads TGCAGCGTTTGGTGGGGACTGGCAAAGACCCAGTACTTC. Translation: CSVWWGLAKTQYF.

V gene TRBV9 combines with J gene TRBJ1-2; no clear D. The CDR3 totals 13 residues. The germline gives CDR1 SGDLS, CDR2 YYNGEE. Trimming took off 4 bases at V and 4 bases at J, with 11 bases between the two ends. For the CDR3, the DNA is TGTGCCAGCAGCCCCGACGAGAGCTATGGCTACACCTTC. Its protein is CASSPDESYGYTF. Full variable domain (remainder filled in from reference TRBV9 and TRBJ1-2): DSGVTQTPKHLITATGQRVTLRCSPRSGDLSVYWYQQSLDQGLQFLIQYYNGEERAKGNILERFSAQQFPDLHSELNLSSLELGDSALYFCASSPDESYGYTFGSGTRLTVV.

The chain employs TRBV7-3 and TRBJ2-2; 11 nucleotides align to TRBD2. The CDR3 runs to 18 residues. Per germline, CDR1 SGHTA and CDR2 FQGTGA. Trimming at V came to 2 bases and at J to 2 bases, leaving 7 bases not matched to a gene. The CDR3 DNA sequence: TGTGCCAGCAGCTTATTTCTAGCGGGGGGACCTAACACCGGGGAGCTGTTTTTT. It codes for CASSLFLAGGPNTGELFF.

CDR3 DNA sequence: TGTGCCAGCAGCATCGGACAGATCACCGGGGAGCTGTTTTTT. It yields the protein CASSIGQITGELFF. The chain carries TRBV7-2 and TRBJ2-2; tentatively, D is TRBD1 (6 bases). CDR1 is SGHTA and CDR2 is FQGNSA in the germline V gene. This CDR3 comprises 14 residues. The V end lost 5 bases, the J end lost 4 bases, and 11 bases lay between the germline ends.

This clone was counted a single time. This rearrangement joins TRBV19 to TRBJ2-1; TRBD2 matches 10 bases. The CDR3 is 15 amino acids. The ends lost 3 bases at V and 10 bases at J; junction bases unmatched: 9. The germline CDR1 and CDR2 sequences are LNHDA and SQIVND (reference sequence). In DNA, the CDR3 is TGTGCCAGTAGTATGAACGAGCGGGGGGGCGTGGAGCAGTTCTTC. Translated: CASSMNERGGVEQFF.

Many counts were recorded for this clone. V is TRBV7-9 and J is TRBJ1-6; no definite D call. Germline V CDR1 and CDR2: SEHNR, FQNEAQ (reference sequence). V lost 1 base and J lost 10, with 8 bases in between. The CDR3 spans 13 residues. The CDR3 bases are TGTGCCAGCAGCTTAGGAGGGTGGTCACCCCTCCACTTT. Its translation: CASSLGGWSPLHF.

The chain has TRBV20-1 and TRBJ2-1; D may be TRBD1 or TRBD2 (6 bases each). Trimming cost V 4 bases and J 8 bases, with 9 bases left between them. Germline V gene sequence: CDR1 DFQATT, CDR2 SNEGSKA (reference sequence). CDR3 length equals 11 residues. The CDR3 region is CSATGEDEQFF. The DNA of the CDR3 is TGCAGTGCTACAGGGGAGGATGAGCAGTTCTTC.

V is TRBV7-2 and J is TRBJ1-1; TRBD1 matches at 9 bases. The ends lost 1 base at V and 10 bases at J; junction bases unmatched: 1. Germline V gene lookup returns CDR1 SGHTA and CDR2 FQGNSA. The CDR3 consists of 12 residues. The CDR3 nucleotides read TGTGCCAGCAGCTTAGAGACAGGGGGAGCTTTCTTT. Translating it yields CASSLETGGAFF.

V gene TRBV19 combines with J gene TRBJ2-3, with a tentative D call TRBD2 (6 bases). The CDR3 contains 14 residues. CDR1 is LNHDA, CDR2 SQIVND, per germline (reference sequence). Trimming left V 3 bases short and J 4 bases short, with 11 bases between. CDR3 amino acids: CASSIGGSADTQYF. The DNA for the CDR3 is TGTGCCAGTAGTATCGGGGGTTCCGCAGATACGCAGTATTTT.

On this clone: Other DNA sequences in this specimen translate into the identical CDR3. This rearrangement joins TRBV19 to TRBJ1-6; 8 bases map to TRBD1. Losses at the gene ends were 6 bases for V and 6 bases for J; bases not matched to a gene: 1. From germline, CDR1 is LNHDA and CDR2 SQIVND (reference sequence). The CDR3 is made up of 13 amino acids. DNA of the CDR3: TGTGCCAGTAGCGACAGGGGTAATTCACCCCTCCACTTT. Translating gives CASSDRGNSPLHF.

The chain's CDR3 is CASSSGTGGNEQYV. Written as DNA, the CDR3 is TGTGCCAGTAGTTCCGGGACAGGGGGCAACGAGCAGTACGTC. The rearrangement joins TRBV19 to TRBJ2-7, with 12 bases aligning to TRBD1. The CDR3 consists of 14 residues. The trim removed 5 bases at V and 5 bases at J, leaving 4 bases unmatched. Germline V gene data show CDR1 as LNHDA and CDR2 as SQIVND (reference sequence).

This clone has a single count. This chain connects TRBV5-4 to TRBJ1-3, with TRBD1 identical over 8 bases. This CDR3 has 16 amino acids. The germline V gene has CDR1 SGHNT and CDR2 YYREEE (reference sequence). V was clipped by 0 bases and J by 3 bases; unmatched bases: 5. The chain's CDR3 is CASSLDPGGGGNTIYF. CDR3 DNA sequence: TGTGCCAGCAGCTTGGACCCAGGGGGCGGTGGAAACACCATATATTTT.

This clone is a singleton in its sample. DNA of the CDR3: TGTGCCAGCAGGAGGGGGCCGGCCGATACGCAGTATTTT. Protein sequence: CASRRGPADTQYF. V is TRBV5-4 and J is TRBJ2-3; TRBD1 aligns across 7 bases. The CDR3 sequence is 13 residues long. Germline-derived CDR1 and CDR2 are SGHNT and YYREEE (reference sequence). Trimming took 5 bases from V and 6 from J; bases not matched to a gene: 6.

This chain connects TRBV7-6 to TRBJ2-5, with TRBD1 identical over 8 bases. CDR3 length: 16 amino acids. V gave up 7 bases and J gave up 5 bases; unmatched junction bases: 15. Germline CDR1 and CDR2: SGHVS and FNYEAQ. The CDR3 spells CASNTPDRGGRETQYF. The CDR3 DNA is TGTGCCAGCAATACGCCCGACAGGGGAGGAAGGGAGACCCAGTACTTC.

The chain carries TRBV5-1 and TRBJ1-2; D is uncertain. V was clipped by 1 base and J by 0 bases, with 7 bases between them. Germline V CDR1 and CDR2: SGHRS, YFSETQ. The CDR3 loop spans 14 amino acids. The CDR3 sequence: CASSLTNPNYGYTF. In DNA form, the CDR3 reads TGCGCCAGCAGCTTGACTAATCCTAACTATGGCTACACCTTC.

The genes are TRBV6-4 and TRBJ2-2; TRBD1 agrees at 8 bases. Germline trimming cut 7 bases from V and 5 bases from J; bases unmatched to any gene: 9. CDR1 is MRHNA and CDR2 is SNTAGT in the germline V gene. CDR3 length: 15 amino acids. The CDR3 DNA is TGTGCCAGCAAGTCTGAGGACAGGGAGACCGGGGAGCTGTTTTTT. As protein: CASKSEDRETGELFF.

DNA of the CDR3: TGTGCCAGCAGCGAGGCCCCCTACTCAGGTTCCCTTTTCTTC. Translated: CASSEAPYSGSLFF. V gene TRBV9 combines with J gene TRBJ2-1; D call uncertain. From germline, CDR1 is SGDLS and CDR2 YYNGEE. The CDR3 sequence is 14 residues long. Between the trimmed V and J ends, which lost 3 bases and 16 bases, there was a span of 23 bases.